The 18 T cell receptor beta chains given below trace back to one sample, sequenced in a study of cytomegalovirus exposure and HLA in healthy donors. The PCR made use of 60 Vbeta and 13 Jbeta primers. Using immunoSEQ multiplex PCR, the repertoire was profiled, and TCRdb retains in-frame clones only, with some absent. In the table there are about 180,000 clones, approximately 80% of which are singletons. Material for sequencing was PBMCs. The receptor source for this set is a man aged 60 to 69 in good health and CMV-seronegative.

The J gene is TRBJ2-7, the V gene TRBV18, with TRBD2 matching over 7 bases. The CDR3 runs to 16 residues. Germline trimming cut 3 bases from V and 0 bases from J; bases unmatched to any gene: 8. The V gene's germline CDR1 is KGHSH and CDR2 LQKENI. The CDR3 nucleotides are TGTGCCAGCTCACCGGGTGGGTCTAGCGGCTCCTACGAGCAGTACTTC. Translated, it gives CASSPGGSSGSYEQYF.

Only one count was recorded for this clone. The V gene is TRBV9, the J gene TRBJ2-7; TRBD2 might be the D (6 bases). Trimming stripped 0 bases from V and 0 bases from J, with 7 bases between. This CDR3 contains 14 residues. The V gene's germline CDR1 is SGDLS and CDR2 YYNGEE. In DNA, the CDR3 is TGTGCCAGCAGCGTAGTCGGGGGCTCCTACGAGCAGTACTTC. Translation gives CASSVVGGSYEQYF. Variable domain in full (rest from reference TRBV9 and TRBJ2-7): DSGVTQTPKHLITATGQRVTLRCSPRSGDLSVYWYQQSLDQGLQFLIQYYNGEERAKGNILERFSAQQFPDLHSELNLSSLELGDSALYFCASSVVGGSYEQYFGPGTRLTVT.

The chain has TRBV10-3 and TRBJ1-1, with a possible D match to TRBD1 (5 bases). The CDR3 contains 15 residues. In germline, CDR1 is ENHRY, CDR2 SYGVKD. Between the trimmed V and J ends, which lost 6 bases and 3 bases, there was a span of 17 bases. CDR3 protein: CAIRGQQGADTEAFF. The CDR3 DNA is TGTGCCATCAGGGGTCAGCAGGGTGCAGACACTGAAGCTTTCTTT.

There are a few counts of this clone. The rearrangement uses TRBV28 and TRBJ2-5; TRBD2 agrees at 10 bases. The CDR3 contains 16 residues. V lost 5 bases, J lost 4 bases, and 10 bases stayed unmatched. From germline, CDR1 is MDHEN and CDR2 SYDVKM. CDR3 residues: CASSPSLAGARETQYF. For the CDR3, the DNA is TGTGCCAGCAGTCCCAGTCTAGCGGGAGCACGAGAGACCCAGTACTTC. Supplemented by reference TRBV28 and TRBJ2-5, the full variable domain reads DVKVTQSSRYLVKRTGEKVFLECVQDMDHENMFWYRQDPGLGLRLIYFSYDVKMKEKGDIPEGYSVSREKKERFSLILESASTNQTSMYLCASSPSLAGARETQYFGPGTRLLVL.

As DNA, the CDR3 is TGTGCCAGTAGTACGGGACAGGGCGGGGACACTGAAGCTTTCTTT. Its translation: CASSTGQGGDTEAFF. The chain joins TRBV19 to TRBJ1-1, with 9 bases identical to TRBD1. CDR1 is LNHDA and CDR2 is SQIVND in the germline V gene (reference sequence). V was clipped by 4 bases and J by 3 bases; unmatched bases: 6. CDR3 length: 15 residues.

This CDR3 is CAWSPLSWVAGEDIYEQYF. CDR3 nucleotide sequence: TGTGCCTGGAGCCCCCTCTCCTGGGTAGCGGGAGAAGATATCTACGAGCAGTACTTC. The chain uses TRBV30 and TRBJ2-7; 9 bases fit TRBD2. Germline-derived CDR1 and CDR2 are GTSNPN and SVGIG (reference sequence). The J segment lost 3 bases and the V segment lost 3 bases, leaving 21 bases of the junction unmatched. This CDR3 is 19 amino acids long.

V is TRBV5-4 and J is TRBJ1-5; D not resolved. This CDR3 comprises 14 residues. CDR1 is SGHNT and CDR2 is YYREEE in the germline V gene (reference sequence). The germline V and J ends were trimmed by 2 bases and 5 bases, with 11 bases remaining between them. CDR3 residues: CASSLGGRDQPQHF. CDR3 bases: TGTGCCAGCAGCTTAGGTGGGCGGGATCAGCCCCAGCATTTT.

The V call is TRBV5-4, the J call TRBJ2-5; possible D gene TRBD1, 6 bases. The V end was cut by 4 bases, the J end by 1 base, with 11 bases between. Germline V gives CDR1 SGHNT, CDR2 YYREEE (reference sequence). The CDR3 sequence is 14 residues long. The CDR3 protein is CASSAQGFQETQYF. In nucleotides, the CDR3 is TGTGCCAGCAGCGCTCAGGGGTTCCAAGAGACCCAGTACTTC.

The chain employs TRBV5-4 and TRBJ1-1; no clear D gene. CDR1 is SGHNT and CDR2 is YYREEE in the germline V gene (reference sequence). The CDR3 has 15 residues. The V end was cut by 5 bases, the J end by 2 bases, with 16 bases between. The CDR3 is CASRDLRGLNTEAFF. Here the CDR3 DNA reads TGTGCCAGCAGGGACCTAAGAGGGCTTAACACTGAAGCTTTCTTT.

This clone was seen more than once but under ten times. The rearrangement links TRBV10-3 to TRBJ2-7; D is perhaps TRBD1 (5 bases). CDR3 length: 11 residues. CDR1 and CDR2 from the germline V gene are ENHRY and SYGVKD. V was cut by 6 bases and J by 4 bases, with 7 bases left in between. The CDR3 reads CAIRQEYEQYF. CDR3 nucleotides: TGTGCCATCAGACAGGAATACGAGCAGTACTTC.

By frequency in the sample, this clone is medium-sized. The rearrangement joins TRBV6-6 to TRBJ2-7; 7 bases are shared with TRBD1. The CDR3 has 16 residues. CDR1 MNHNY and CDR2 SVGAGI come from the germline V gene (reference sequence). Germline trimming cut 0 bases from V and 1 base from J; bases unmatched to any gene: 6. The CDR3 region is CASSYSAGDSSYEQYF. The CDR3 nucleotides read TGTGCCAGCAGTTACTCGGCCGGGGACAGTTCCTACGAGCAGTACTTC.

The chain is built from TRBV5-6 and TRBJ1-2, with D perhaps TRBD1 (6 bases). The CDR3 has 15 amino acids. The V and J ends lost 0 bases and 2 bases respectively, with 11 bases between them. CDR1 and CDR2 (germline): SGHDT, YYEEEE. The CDR3, as DNA: TGTGCCAGCAGCTTGGGGGAGACAGGCAACTATGGCTACACCTTC. Its translation is CASSLGETGNYGYTF.

This clone was observed once. This chain connects TRBV5-1 to TRBJ1-1; 7 bases map to TRBD1. Germline trimming cut 0 bases from V and 2 bases from J; bases unmatched to any gene: 10. The CDR3 loop spans 17 amino acids. From germline, CDR1 is SGHRS and CDR2 YFSETQ. CDR3 nucleotide sequence: TGCGCCAGCAGCTTGGCAGGGACCTGGGACAGAAACACTGAAGCTTTCTTT. Encoded protein: CASSLAGTWDRNTEAFF.

This chain uses TRBV7-6 with TRBJ2-2; D is perhaps TRBD2 (6 bases). This CDR3 contains 18 residues. Between the trimmed V and J ends, which lost 4 bases and 1 base, there was a span of 19 bases. CDR1 and CDR2 (germline): SGHVS, FNYEAQ. CDR3 coding DNA: TGTGCCAGCAGCTCAAACTATCCCGGGACTCAGAACACCGGGGAGCTGTTTTTT. This codes for CASSSNYPGTQNTGELFF.

V gene TRBV6-5 combines with J gene TRBJ2-7; D is possibly TRBD2 (6 bases). Trimming removed 3 bases at V and 7 bases at J, with 19 bases between. The V gene's germline CDR1 is MNHEY and CDR2 SVGAGI. This CDR3 contains 15 residues. For the CDR3, the DNA is TGTGCCAGCAGTTATGGGGAGGTTACGACACGGGAGCAGTACTTC. This gives the protein CASSYGEVTTREQYF.

Of note for this clone: Mismatch with germline at one junction end may stem from a read error. CDR3: CASSEGRDRVF. CDR3 in DNA: TGTGCCAGCAGTGAAGGTCGGGACAGGGTATTC. The V and J genes are TRBV25-1 and TRBJ2-7; 9 nucleotides agree with TRBD1. Germline CDR1 MGHDK, CDR2 SYGVNS. CDR3 length: 11 residues.

This clone was found once. The genes are TRBV6-1 and TRBJ1-2; TRBD1 matches 10 bases. J gave up 5 bases and V 5 bases, and 5 bases lay outside the gene matches. The CDR3 covers 14 residues. The germline gives CDR1 MNHNS, CDR2 SASEGT. CDR3 amino acids: CASSLDRGDYGYTF. CDR3 nucleotides: TGTGCCAGCAGTCTGGACAGGGGGGATTATGGCTACACCTTC.

The genes are TRBV10-3 and TRBJ2-1; D possibly corresponds to TRBD2 (5 bases). Trimming shortened V by 6 bases and J by 5 bases, and 14 bases separated the two germline ends. The CDR3 has 14 amino acids. CDR1 and CDR2 (germline): ENHRY, SYGVKD. The CDR3 loop is CAISSEGMNNEQFF. The CDR3 DNA reads as TGTGCCATCAGCTCAGAGGGAATGAACAATGAGCAGTTCTTC.